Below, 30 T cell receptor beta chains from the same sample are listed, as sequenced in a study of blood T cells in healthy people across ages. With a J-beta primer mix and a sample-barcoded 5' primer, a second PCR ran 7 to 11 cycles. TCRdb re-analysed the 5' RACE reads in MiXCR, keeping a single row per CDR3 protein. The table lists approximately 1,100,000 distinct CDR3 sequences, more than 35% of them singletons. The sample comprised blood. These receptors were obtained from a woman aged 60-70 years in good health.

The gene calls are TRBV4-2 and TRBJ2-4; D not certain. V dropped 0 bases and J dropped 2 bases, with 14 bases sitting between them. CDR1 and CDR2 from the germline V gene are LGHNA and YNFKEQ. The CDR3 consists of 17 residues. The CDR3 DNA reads TGTGCCAGCAGCCAAGATCGCAGCTTTGGGTCCAAAAACATTCAGTACTTC. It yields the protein CASSQDRSFGSKNIQYF.

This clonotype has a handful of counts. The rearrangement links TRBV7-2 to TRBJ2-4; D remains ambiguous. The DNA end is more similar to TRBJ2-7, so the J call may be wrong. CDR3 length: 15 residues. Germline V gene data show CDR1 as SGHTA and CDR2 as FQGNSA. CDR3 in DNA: TGTGCCAGCAGCTTAGCAGGGTCCCCCGGGTACGAGCAGTACTTC. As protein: CASSLAGSPGYEQYF.

The CDR3 sequence: CASSLAGTRSYNEQFF. The DNA for the CDR3 is TGTGCCAGCAGCTTAGCGGGGACTCGTTCCTACAATGAGCAGTTCTTC. This chain connects TRBV7-2 to TRBJ2-1; D is perhaps TRBD2 (6 bases). Deletions cut 0 bases from V and 1 base from J, with 10 bases between. The CDR3 loop spans 16 amino acids. Germline V gene sequence: CDR1 SGHTA, CDR2 FQGNSA.

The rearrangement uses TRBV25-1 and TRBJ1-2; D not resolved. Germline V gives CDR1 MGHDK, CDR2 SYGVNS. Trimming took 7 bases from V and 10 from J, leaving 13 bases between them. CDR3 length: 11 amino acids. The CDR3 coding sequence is TGTGCCAGCAAGTTCGAGGTTTCCTACACCTTC. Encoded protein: CASKFEVSYTF.

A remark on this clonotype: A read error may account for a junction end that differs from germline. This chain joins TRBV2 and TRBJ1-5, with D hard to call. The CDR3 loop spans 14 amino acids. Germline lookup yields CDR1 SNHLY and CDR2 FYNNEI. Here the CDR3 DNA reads TGTACCAGCAGTGTGATGTATAGCAATCAGCCCCAGCATTTT. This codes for CTSSVMYSNQPQHF.

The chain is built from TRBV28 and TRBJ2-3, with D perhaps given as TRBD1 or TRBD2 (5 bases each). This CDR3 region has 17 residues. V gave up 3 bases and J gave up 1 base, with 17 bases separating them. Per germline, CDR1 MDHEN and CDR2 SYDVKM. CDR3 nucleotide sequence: TGTGCCAGCAGTTTGGGGCCCAAACTAGGCGGCACAGATACGCAGTATTTT. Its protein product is CASSLGPKLGGTDTQYF.

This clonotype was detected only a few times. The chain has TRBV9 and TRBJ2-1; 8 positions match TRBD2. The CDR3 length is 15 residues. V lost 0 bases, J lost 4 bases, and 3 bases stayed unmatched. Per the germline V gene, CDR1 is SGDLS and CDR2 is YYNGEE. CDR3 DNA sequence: TGTGCCAGCAGCGTAGAACTAGCGGCATACAATGAGCAGTTCTTC. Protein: CASSVELAAYNEQFF.

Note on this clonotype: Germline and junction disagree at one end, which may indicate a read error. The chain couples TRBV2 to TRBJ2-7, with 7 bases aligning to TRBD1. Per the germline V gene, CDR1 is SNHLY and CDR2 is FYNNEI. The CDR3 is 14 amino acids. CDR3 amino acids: CASRSGQRSYEQNF. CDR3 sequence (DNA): TGTGCCAGCAGATCGGGACAGAGATCCTACGAGCAGAACTTC.

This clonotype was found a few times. The DNA for the CDR3 is TGTGCCATCAGGACAGAAGAGACCCAGTACTTC. Encoded protein: CAIRTEETQYF. The chain links TRBV10-3 to TRBJ2-5; D may be TRBD1 (5 bases). Deletions cut 6 bases from V and 3 bases from J, with 5 bases between. This CDR3 is 11 amino acids long. Germline-derived CDR1 and CDR2 are ENHRY and SYGVKD.

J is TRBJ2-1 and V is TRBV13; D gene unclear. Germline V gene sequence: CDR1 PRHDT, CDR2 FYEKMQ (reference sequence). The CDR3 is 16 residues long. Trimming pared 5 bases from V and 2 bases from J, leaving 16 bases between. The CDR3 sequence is CASSPAARAPYNEQFF. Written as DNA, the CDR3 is TGTGCCAGCAGCCCGGCGGCGCGAGCACCCTACAATGAGCAGTTCTTC.

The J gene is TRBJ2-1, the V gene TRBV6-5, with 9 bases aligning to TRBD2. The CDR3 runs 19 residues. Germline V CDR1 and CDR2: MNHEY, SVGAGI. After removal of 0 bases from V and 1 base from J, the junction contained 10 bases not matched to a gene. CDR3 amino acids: CASSYSASGTQKSYNEQFF. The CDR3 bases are TGTGCCAGCAGTTACTCGGCTAGCGGGACGCAGAAGTCCTACAATGAGCAGTTCTTC.

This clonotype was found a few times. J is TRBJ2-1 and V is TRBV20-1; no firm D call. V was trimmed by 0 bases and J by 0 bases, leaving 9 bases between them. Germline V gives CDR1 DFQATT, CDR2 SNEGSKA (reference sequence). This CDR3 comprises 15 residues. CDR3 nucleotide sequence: TGCAGTGCTAGAGATAGCAGCCGCTCCTACAATGAGCAGTTCTTC. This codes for CSARDSSRSYNEQFF.

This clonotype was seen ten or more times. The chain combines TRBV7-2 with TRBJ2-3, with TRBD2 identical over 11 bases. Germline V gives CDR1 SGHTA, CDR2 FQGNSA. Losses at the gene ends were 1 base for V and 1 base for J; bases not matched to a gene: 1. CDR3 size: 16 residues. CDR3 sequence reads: CASSLVAGGGTDTQYF. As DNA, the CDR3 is TGTGCCAGCAGCTTAGTAGCGGGAGGGGGCACAGATACGCAGTATTTT.

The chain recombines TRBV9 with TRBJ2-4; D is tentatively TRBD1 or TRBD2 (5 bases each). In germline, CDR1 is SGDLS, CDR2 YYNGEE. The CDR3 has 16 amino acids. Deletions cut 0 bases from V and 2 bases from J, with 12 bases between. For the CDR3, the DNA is TGTGCCAGCAGCGTAGGTCTATGGGGGACCAAAAACATTCAGTACTTC. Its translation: CASSVGLWGTKNIQYF.

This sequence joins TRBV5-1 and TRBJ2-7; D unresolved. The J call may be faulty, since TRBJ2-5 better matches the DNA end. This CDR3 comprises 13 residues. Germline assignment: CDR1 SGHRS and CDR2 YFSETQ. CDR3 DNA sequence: TGCGCCAGCAGCCAGACTGGTTCTAGGACCCAGTACTTC. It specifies CASSQTGSRTQYF.

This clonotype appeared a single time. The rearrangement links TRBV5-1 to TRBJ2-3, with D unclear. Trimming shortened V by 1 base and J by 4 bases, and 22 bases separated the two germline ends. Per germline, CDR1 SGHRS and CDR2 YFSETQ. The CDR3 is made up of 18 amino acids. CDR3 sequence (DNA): TGCGCCAGCAGCTTGCGCCGTCGAGACCCCACTTTCCCAGATACGCAGTATTTT. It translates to CASSLRRRDPTFPDTQYF.

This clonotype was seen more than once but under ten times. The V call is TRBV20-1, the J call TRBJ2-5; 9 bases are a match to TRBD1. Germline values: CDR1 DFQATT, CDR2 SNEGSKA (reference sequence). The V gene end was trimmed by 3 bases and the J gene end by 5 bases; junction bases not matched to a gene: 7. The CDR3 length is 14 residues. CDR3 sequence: CSASTGGVWETQYF. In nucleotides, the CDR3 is TGCAGTGCTAGTACAGGGGGCGTATGGGAGACCCAGTACTTC.

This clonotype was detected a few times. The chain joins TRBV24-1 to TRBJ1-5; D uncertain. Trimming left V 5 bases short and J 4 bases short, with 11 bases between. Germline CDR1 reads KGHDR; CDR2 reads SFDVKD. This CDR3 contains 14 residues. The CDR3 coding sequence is TGTGCCACCAGTGGCAGAGGAGTAAATCAGCCCCAGCATTTT. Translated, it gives CATSGRGVNQPQHF.

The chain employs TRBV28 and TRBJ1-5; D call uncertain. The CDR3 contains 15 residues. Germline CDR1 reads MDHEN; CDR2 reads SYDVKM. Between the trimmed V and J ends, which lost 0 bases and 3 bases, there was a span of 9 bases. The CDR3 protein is CASSLWDLANQPQHF. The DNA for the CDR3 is TGTGCCAGCAGTTTATGGGACCTCGCCAATCAGCCCCAGCATTTT. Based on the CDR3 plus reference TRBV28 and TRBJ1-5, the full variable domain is DVKVTQSSRYLVKRTGEKVFLECVQDMDHENMFWYRQDPGLGLRLIYFSYDVKMKEKGDIPEGYSVSREKKERFSLILESASTNQTSMYLCASSLWDLANQPQHFGDGTRLSIL.

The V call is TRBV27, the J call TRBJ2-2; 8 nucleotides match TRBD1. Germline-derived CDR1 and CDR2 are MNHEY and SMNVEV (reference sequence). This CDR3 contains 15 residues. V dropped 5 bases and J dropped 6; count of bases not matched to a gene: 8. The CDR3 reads CASSPQDRVAGELFF. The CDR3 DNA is TGTGCCAGCAGTCCTCAGGACAGGGTTGCCGGGGAGCTGTTTTTT.

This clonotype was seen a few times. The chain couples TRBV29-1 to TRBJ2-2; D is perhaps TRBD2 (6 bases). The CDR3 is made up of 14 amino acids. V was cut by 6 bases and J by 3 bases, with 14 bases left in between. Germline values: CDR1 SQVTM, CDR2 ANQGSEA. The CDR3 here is CSVRLGPHTGELFF. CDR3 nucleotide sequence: TGCAGCGTACGACTAGGACCGCACACCGGGGAGCTGTTTTTT.

CDR3 protein: CASSQVGQGKNIQYF. The CDR3 region has the DNA TGCGCCAGCAGCCAAGTCGGGCAGGGAAAAAACATTCAGTACTTC. The chain is built from TRBV4-1 and TRBJ2-4; D perhaps matches TRBD1 (5 bases). The CDR3 covers 15 residues. The germline gives CDR1 MGHRA, CDR2 YSYEKL. The ends were cut back, 1 base at V and 4 bases at J, with 11 bases in the middle.

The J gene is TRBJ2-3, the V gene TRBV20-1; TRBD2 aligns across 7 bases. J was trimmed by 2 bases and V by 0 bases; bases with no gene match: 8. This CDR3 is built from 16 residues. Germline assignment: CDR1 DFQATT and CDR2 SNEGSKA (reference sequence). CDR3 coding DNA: TGCAGTGCTAGAGATGATCACGGGAGGACCACAGATACGCAGTATTTT. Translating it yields CSARDDHGRTTDTQYF.

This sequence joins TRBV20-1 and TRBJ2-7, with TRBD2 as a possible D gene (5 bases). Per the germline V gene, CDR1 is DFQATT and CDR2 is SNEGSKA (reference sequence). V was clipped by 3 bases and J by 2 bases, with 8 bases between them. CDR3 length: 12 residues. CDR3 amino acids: CSASAGTYEQYF. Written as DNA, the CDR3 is TGCAGTGCTAGTGCCGGGACCTACGAGCAGTACTTC.

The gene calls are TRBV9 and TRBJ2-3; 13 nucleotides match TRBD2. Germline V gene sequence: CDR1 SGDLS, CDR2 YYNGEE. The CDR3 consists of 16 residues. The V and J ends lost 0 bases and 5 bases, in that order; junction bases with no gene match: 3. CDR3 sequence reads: CASSVELAGGGDTQYF. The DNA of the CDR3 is TGTGCCAGCAGCGTAGAACTAGCGGGAGGGGGAGATACGCAGTATTTT. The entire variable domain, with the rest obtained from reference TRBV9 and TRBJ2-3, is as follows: DSGVTQTPKHLITATGQRVTLRCSPRSGDLSVYWYQQSLDQGLQFLIQYYNGEERAKGNILERFSAQQFPDLHSELNLSSLELGDSALYFCASSVELAGGGDTQYFGPGTRLTVL.

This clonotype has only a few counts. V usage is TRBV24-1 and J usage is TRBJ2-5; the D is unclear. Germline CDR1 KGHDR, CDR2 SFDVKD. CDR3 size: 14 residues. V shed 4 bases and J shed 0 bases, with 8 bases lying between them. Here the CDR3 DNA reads TGTGCCACCAGTGACTTAGCAGACCAAGAGACCCAGTACTTC. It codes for CATSDLADQETQYF.

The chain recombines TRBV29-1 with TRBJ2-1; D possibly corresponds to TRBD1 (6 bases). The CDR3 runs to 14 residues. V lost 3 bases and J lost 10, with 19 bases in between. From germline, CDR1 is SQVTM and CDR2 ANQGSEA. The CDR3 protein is CSVEEQGKIYEQFF. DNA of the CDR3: TGCAGCGTTGAGGAACAGGGAAAGATCTACGAGCAGTTCTTC.

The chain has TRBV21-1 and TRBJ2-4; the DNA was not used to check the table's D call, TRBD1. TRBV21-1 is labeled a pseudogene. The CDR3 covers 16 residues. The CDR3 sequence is CASSQDRGVAKNIQYF. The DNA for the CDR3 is TGTGCCAGCAGCCAAGACAGGGGGGTAGCCAAAAACATTCAGTACTTC.

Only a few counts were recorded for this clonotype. This CDR3 is CASSLGLAGGPYF. CDR3 coding DNA: TGTGCCAGCAGCTTAGGGCTAGCGGGAGGTCCGTATTTT. This chain uses TRBV11-2 with TRBJ2-3; 11 positions agree with TRBD2. The CDR3 has 13 residues. Germline V gene lookup returns CDR1 SGHAT and CDR2 FQNNGV. The trim removed 1 base at V and 14 bases at J, leaving 5 bases unmatched.

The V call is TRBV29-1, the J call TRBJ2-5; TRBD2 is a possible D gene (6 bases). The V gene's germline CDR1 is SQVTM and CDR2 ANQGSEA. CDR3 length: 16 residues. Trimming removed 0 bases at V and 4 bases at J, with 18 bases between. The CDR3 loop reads CSVEDPPGVGGETQYF. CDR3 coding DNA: TGCAGCGTTGAAGATCCCCCGGGGGTTGGGGGAGAGACCCAGTACTTC.